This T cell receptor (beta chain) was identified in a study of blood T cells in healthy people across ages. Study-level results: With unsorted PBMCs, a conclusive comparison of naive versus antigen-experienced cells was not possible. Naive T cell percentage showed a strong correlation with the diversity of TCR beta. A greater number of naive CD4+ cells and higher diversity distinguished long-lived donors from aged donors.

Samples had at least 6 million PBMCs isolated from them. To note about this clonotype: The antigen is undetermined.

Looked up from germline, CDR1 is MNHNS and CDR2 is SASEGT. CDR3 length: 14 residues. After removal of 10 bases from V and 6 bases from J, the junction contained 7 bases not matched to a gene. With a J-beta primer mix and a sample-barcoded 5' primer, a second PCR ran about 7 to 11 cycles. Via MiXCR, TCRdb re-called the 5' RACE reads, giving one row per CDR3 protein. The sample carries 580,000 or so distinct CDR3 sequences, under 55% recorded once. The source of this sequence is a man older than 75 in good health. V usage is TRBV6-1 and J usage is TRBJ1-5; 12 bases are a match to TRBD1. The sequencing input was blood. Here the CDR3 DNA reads TGTGCCACCTGGGACAGGGGGCTGCGTCAGCCCCAGCATTTT. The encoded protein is CATWDRGLRQPQHF.